Following are 23 T cell receptor beta chains from one sample sequenced in a study of shared clonotypes between healthy human individuals. Profiled with immunoSEQ multiplex PCR; TCRdb holds only in-frame clones, not every one. The data show some 2.3 million clones, over 90% seen once. The material sequenced was naive CD4+ T cells from PBMCs. The subset was: CD45RA+ positively selected. These receptors originate from a man between 18 and 35 years old in good health. Some clones in this sample may be carry-over from other donors' samples.

The chain employs TRBV6-1 and TRBJ2-2; TRBD1 agrees at 7 bases. Unmatched junction bases numbered 11, after V lost 8 bases and J lost 5 bases. The length of the CDR3 is 15 residues. Germline lookup yields CDR1 MNHNS and CDR2 SASEGT. CDR3 nucleotides: TGTGCCAGCGCCCGAGGGGGCGCGAGTACCGGGGAGCTGTTTTTT. Translation gives CASARGGASTGELFF.

J is TRBJ2-7 and V is TRBV7-9; 11 positions match TRBD1. This CDR3 contains 16 residues. Germline CDR1 SEHNR, CDR2 FQNEAQ (reference sequence). Trimming took 5 bases from V and 6 from J; bases not matched to a gene: 12. The CDR3: CASSPSGTGGTGEQYF. The CDR3 nucleotides are TGTGCCAGCAGCCCCAGTGGGACAGGGGGTACGGGCGAGCAGTACTTC.

CDR3 sequence: CAWGDTENTDTQYF. For the CDR3, the DNA is TGTGCCTGGGGGGACACCGAGAACACAGATACGCAGTATTTT. The rearrangement joins TRBV30 to TRBJ2-3; D is perhaps TRBD1 (6 bases). The CDR3 has 14 residues. Trimming took off 5 bases at V and 2 bases at J, with 14 bases between the two ends. CDR1 is GTSNPN and CDR2 is SVGIG in the germline V gene (reference sequence).

This chain connects TRBV10-3 to TRBJ1-2; D remains unclear. The V gene's germline CDR1 is ENHRY and CDR2 SYGVKD. CDR3 length equals 15 residues. Trimming shortened V by 3 bases and J by 8 bases, and 19 bases separated the two germline ends. The CDR3 coding sequence is TGTGCCATCAGTGATTACACCCACGAGACGGGAGGCTACACCTTC. Residues: CAISDYTHETGGYTF.

V gene TRBV7-9 combines with J gene TRBJ1-2, with TRBD1 as a possible D gene (6 bases). CDR1 is SEHNR and CDR2 is FQNEAQ in the germline V gene (reference sequence). The CDR3 sequence is 14 residues long. V was shortened by 4 bases and J by 0 bases, with 9 bases between the two germline ends. CDR3 protein: CASSYTGPNYGYTF. The CDR3 DNA reads as TGTGCCAGCAGCTATACAGGGCCTAACTATGGCTACACCTTC.

In the case of this clone: This same CDR3 is encoded by further DNA sequences in the sample. V gene TRBV19 combines with J gene TRBJ2-6; D uncertain. The V and J ends lost 9 bases and 0 bases respectively, with 6 bases between them. The CDR3 is 13 residues long. Germline lookup yields CDR1 LNHDA and CDR2 SQIVND (reference sequence). The CDR3 loop reads CASRSSGANVLTF. CDR3 sequence (DNA): TGTGCCAGCAGGAGCTCTGGGGCCAACGTCCTGACTTTC. The variable domain in full, completed from reference TRBV19 and TRBJ2-6, reads DGGITQSPKYLFRKEGQNVTLSCEQNLNHDAMYWYRQDPGQGLRLIYYSQIVNDFQKGDIAEGYSVSREKKESFPLTVTSAQKNPTAFYLCASRSSGANVLTFGAGSRLTVL.

For this clone: The same CDR3 also results from other DNA sequences found in this sample. The chain recombines TRBV6-1 with TRBJ2-5; D remains ambiguous. Per germline, CDR1 MNHNS and CDR2 SASEGT. V lost 5 bases and J 3 bases, leaving 4 bases between the germline ends. The CDR3 covers 11 residues. The CDR3 DNA sequence: TGTGCCAGCAGTCCAGAAGAGACCCAGTACTTC. This encodes CASSPEETQYF.

This chain joins TRBV30 and TRBJ1-1; tentatively, D is TRBD1 (5 bases). The CDR3 sequence is 15 residues long. From germline, CDR1 is GTSNPN and CDR2 SVGIG (reference sequence). V was trimmed by 2 bases and J by 4 bases, leaving 17 bases between them. In DNA form, the CDR3 reads TGTGCCTGGAGTCGCCCTCACGTCGGGGGCACTGAAGCTTTCTTT. Amino acids: CAWSRPHVGGTEAFF.

V is TRBV4-1 and J is TRBJ2-6; TRBD1 matches at 7 bases. The CDR3 runs to 19 residues. The V segment lost 3 bases and the J segment 0 bases; nucleotides outside the gene matches: 11. CDR1 and CDR2 (germline): MGHRA, YSYEKL. CDR3 coding DNA: TGCGCCAGCAGCCACCAATCAGGGACAGTCAACTCTGGGGCCAACGTCCTGACTTTC. This gives the protein CASSHQSGTVNSGANVLTF.

This clone was detected once. The chain links TRBV30 to TRBJ1-3; D is possibly TRBD1 (6 bases). CDR1 GTSNPN and CDR2 SVGIG come from the germline V gene (reference sequence). This CDR3 has 14 residues. Trimming took 3 bases from V and 2 from J, leaving 11 bases between them. DNA of the CDR3: TGTGCCTGGAGCGCGCACAGGGCTGGAAACACCATATATTTT. It encodes CAWSAHRAGNTIYF.

This chain links TRBV11-3 with TRBJ2-7; D is ambiguous. Germline assignment: CDR1 SGHNT and CDR2 YENEEA. The CDR3 loop spans 15 amino acids. The V end lost 9 bases, the J end lost 2 bases, and 20 bases lay between the germline ends. The DNA of the CDR3 is TGTGCCAGTCCGCCTCGCTGGGTGACTGCCTACGAGCAGTACTTC. Its translation is CASPPRWVTAYEQYF.

J is TRBJ2-3 and V is TRBV27; D ambiguous. The CDR3 consists of 12 residues. Germline CDR1 is MNHEY and CDR2 is SMNVEV (reference sequence). Trimming removed 6 bases at V and 5 bases at J, with 9 bases between. DNA of the CDR3: TGTGCCAGCAGCCGAGACGGAGATACGCAGTATTTT. Translated, it gives CASSRDGDTQYF.

The J gene is TRBJ1-1, the V gene TRBV5-4; 8 positions agree with TRBD1. Germline CDR1 and CDR2: SGHNT and YYREEE (reference sequence). This CDR3 is built from 14 residues. V shed 4 bases and J 2 bases; nucleotides not matched to a gene: 4. CDR3 DNA sequence: TGTGCCAGCAGCACCGACAGGGGAAACACTGAAGCTTTCTTT. Its translation is CASSTDRGNTEAFF. Combining the CDR3 with reference TRBV5-4 and TRBJ1-1 gives the whole variable domain ETGVTQSPTHLIKTRGQQVTLRCSSQSGHNTVSWYQQALGQGPQFIFQYYREEENGRGNFPPRFSGLQFPNYSSELNVNALELDDSALYLCASSTDRGNTEAFFGQGTRLTVV.

The rearrangement uses TRBV29-1 and TRBJ2-7, with D perhaps matching TRBD1 (6 bases). Per germline, CDR1 SQVTM and CDR2 ANQGSEA. The CDR3 runs 15 residues. The ends were cut back, 0 bases at V and 7 bases at J, with 19 bases in the middle. The CDR3 coding sequence is TGCAGCGTTGAAGACGAGACAGGATTGAAGTCGGAGCAGTACTTC. Translated: CSVEDETGLKSEQYF.

Remarks on this clone: Other DNA sequences in this specimen translate into the identical CDR3. The chain combines TRBV7-9 with TRBJ1-5; D is undetermined. CDR1 and CDR2 from the germline V gene are SEHNR and FQNEAQ (reference sequence). The CDR3 extends over 13 amino acids. Trimming pared 2 bases from V and 2 bases from J, leaving 4 bases between. The CDR3 nucleotides are TGTGCCAGCAGCTTATCCGGCAATCAGCCCCAGCATTTT. This gives the protein CASSLSGNQPQHF.

J is TRBJ2-5 and V is TRBV10-3; 12 positions match TRBD2. After removal of 4 bases from V and 1 base from J, the junction contained 7 bases not matched to a gene. The V gene's germline CDR1 is ENHRY and CDR2 SYGVKD. The CDR3 loop spans 17 amino acids. The CDR3 reads CAISVAGTSGSQETQYF. For the CDR3, the DNA is TGTGCCATCAGTGTAGCGGGGACTAGCGGGTCCCAAGAGACCCAGTACTTC.

Comment on this clone: Other DNA sequences in the sample encode the same CDR3. The gene calls are TRBV18 and TRBJ2-3; 11 bases align to TRBD2. The ends lost 2 bases at V and 5 bases at J; junction bases unmatched: 6. CDR1 and CDR2 (germline): KGHSH, LQKENI. The CDR3 is 16 residues long. The CDR3 nucleotides are TGTGCCAGCTCACCATCACTAGCGGGAGCGGGAGATACGCAGTATTTT. Protein: CASSPSLAGAGDTQYF.

This sequence joins TRBV19 and TRBJ1-5; weak D call: TRBD1 (6 bases). The CDR3 loop spans 16 amino acids. The germline V gene has CDR1 LNHDA and CDR2 SQIVND (reference sequence). The V end was cut by 5 bases, the J end by 1 base, with 15 bases between. In DNA, the CDR3 is TGTGCCAGTAGTGCCGGAACAGGGTCGAGCAATCAGCCCCAGCATTTT. This translates into CASSAGTGSSNQPQHF. Full variable domain (missing parts from reference TRBV19 and TRBJ1-5): DGGITQSPKYLFRKEGQNVTLSCEQNLNHDAMYWYRQDPGQGLRLIYYSQIVNDFQKGDIAEGYSVSREKKESFPLTVTSAQKNPTAFYLCASSAGTGSSNQPQHFGDGTRLSIL.

The V and J genes are TRBV6-5 and TRBJ1-6; D perhaps matches TRBD1 (6 bases). This CDR3 comprises 14 residues. CDR1 MNHEY and CDR2 SVGAGI come from the germline V gene. The ends were cut back, 1 base at V and 7 bases at J, with 8 bases in the middle. The CDR3 loop reads CASSYLTGNSPLHF. For the CDR3, the DNA is TGTGCCAGCAGTTACTTGACAGGAAATTCACCCCTCCACTTT.

V gene TRBV5-4 combines with J gene TRBJ2-7; 7 bases line up with TRBD1. This CDR3 has 15 residues. V lost 1 base and J lost 2; bases outside the gene matches: 6. Germline values: CDR1 SGHNT, CDR2 YYREEE (reference sequence). The CDR3 DNA sequence: TGTGCCAGCAGCTTGCAGGGGGTGAAAACCTACGAGCAGTACTTC. Translating it yields CASSLQGVKTYEQYF.

The rearrangement links TRBV2 to TRBJ2-7; 8 bases fit TRBD1. The CDR3 contains 14 residues. CDR1 is SNHLY and CDR2 is FYNNEI in the germline V gene. The ends lost 3 bases at V and 7 bases at J; junction bases unmatched: 8. CDR3 region: CASSEWQGAGEQYF. The CDR3 DNA reads as TGTGCCAGCAGTGAGTGGCAGGGGGCAGGTGAGCAGTACTTC.

V usage is TRBV7-3 and J usage is TRBJ2-5, with D tentatively TRBD2 (5 bases). Germline loops: CDR1 SGHTA, CDR2 FQGTGA. CDR3 length: 14 amino acids. The ends were cut back, 5 bases at V and 4 bases at J, with 14 bases in the middle. CDR3: CASSPSGIGETQYF. CDR3 DNA: TGTGCCAGCAGCCCCTCCGGGATCGGAGAGACCCAGTACTTC.

This clone was observed a handful of times. Other DNA sequences in the sample encode the same CDR3. The rearrangement uses TRBV25-1 and TRBJ1-5; D gene uncertain. The V end was cut by 0 bases, the J end by 7 bases, with 4 bases between. The V gene's germline CDR1 is MGHDK and CDR2 SYGVNS. The CDR3 runs 12 residues. DNA for the CDR3: TGTGCCAGCAGTGAATACGGACAGCCCCAGCATTTT. Its translation: CASSEYGQPQHF.